Each of the 27 T cell receptor beta chains below was sequenced from the same sample in a study of CD8+ T cells in alopecia areata. RNA was isolated and reverse transcribed to cDNA, the sequencing template. Assay: immunoSEQ multiplex PCR; the TCRdb copy retains only in-frame clones and omits some. The table has around 140,000 clones, around 47% seen once. Sample: CD4+ T cells sorted from blood. These receptors all come from a human donor with alopecia areata.

The sample holds a few counts of this clone. The V gene is TRBV29-1, the J gene TRBJ2-2; D is tentatively TRBD1 or TRBD2 (5 bases each). Germline lookup yields CDR1 SQVTM and CDR2 ANQGSEA. The V gene lost 6 bases and the J gene lost 1 base, with 9 bases spanning the gap. This CDR3 is 13 amino acids long. The CDR3 DNA follows: TGCAGCGTAGGGACCGAGAACACCGGGGAGCTGTTTTTT. It encodes CSVGTENTGELFF.

The chain employs TRBV7-6 and TRBJ2-5, with TRBD2 identical over 7 bases. V dropped 8 bases and J dropped 4; count of bases not matched to a gene: 7. Germline V gives CDR1 SGHVS, CDR2 FNYEAQ. The CDR3 spans 13 residues. DNA of the CDR3: TGTGCCAGCTTACGGGGGGTGAGAGAGACCCAGTACTTC. Protein sequence: CASLRGVRETQYF.

This clone was seen only a few times. V gene TRBV29-1 combines with J gene TRBJ2-2, with 8 bases fitting TRBD2. This CDR3 spans 13 amino acids. V trimming: 6 bases; J trimming: 4 bases; junction bases outside the gene matches: 4. Germline V lookup: CDR1 SQVTM, CDR2 ANQGSEA. The CDR3 bases are TGCAGCGTGGGGACTAGATTCACCGGGGAGCTGTTTTTT. Its protein is CSVGTRFTGELFF.

The chain carries TRBV29-1 and TRBJ2-3; 9 nucleotides align to TRBD1. Losses at the gene ends were 6 bases for V and 6 bases for J; bases not matched to a gene: 7. This CDR3 has 13 amino acids. Per the germline V gene, CDR1 is SQVTM and CDR2 is ANQGSEA. The CDR3 spells CSVNRGRRDTQYF. CDR3 DNA: TGCAGCGTAAACAGGGGGCGTAGGGATACGCAGTATTTT.

This clone was counted only a few times. V gene TRBV29-1 combines with J gene TRBJ2-6; 7 bases are a match to TRBD2. The CDR3 is 17 amino acids. Trimming took 0 bases from V and 0 from J; bases not matched to a gene: 5. Germline-derived CDR1 and CDR2 are SQVTM and ANQGSEA. The CDR3 sequence is CSVEESGDHSGANVLTF. The DNA of the CDR3 is TGCAGCGTTGAAGAGAGCGGGGACCACTCTGGGGCCAACGTCCTGACTTTC.

The rearrangement uses TRBV5-1 and TRBJ2-3; 10 bases align to TRBD2. This CDR3 is 14 amino acids long. CDR1 SGHRS and CDR2 YFSETQ come from the germline V gene. Germline trimming cut 4 bases from V and 5 bases from J; bases unmatched to any gene: 4. In DNA form, the CDR3 reads TGCGCCAGCAGCAGCGGGGGGGCCGGAGATACGCAGTATTTT. The encoded protein is CASSSGGAGDTQYF.

The chain recombines TRBV13 with TRBJ1-1; D call uncertain. Germline assignment: CDR1 PRHDT and CDR2 FYEKMQ (reference sequence). V was pared by 3 bases and J by 1 base, with 6 bases between. The CDR3 contains 13 residues. The CDR3 coding sequence is TGTGCCAGCAGCTTTGACAAGAACACTGAAGCTTTCTTT. Its protein is CASSFDKNTEAFF.

V usage is TRBV30 and J usage is TRBJ2-1; the match to TRBD2 covers 11 bases. Germline-derived CDR1 and CDR2 are GTSNPN and SVGIG (reference sequence). V lost 4 bases and J lost 6; bases outside the gene matches: 11. The CDR3 has 16 residues. In DNA, the CDR3 is TGTGCCTGGACCGGACTAGCGGGTAGGGGGGTCAATGAGCAGTTCTTC. Protein sequence: CAWTGLAGRGVNEQFF.

This clone was seen more than once but under ten times. The rearrangement joins TRBV7-9 to TRBJ2-1, with 10 bases fitting TRBD2. The CDR3 has 16 residues. Germline V gives CDR1 SEHNR, CDR2 FQNEAQ (reference sequence). With V trimmed by 5 bases and J by 8 bases, 12 bases remained unmatched. The CDR3, as DNA: TGTGCCAGCAGCCCCCCCAGCGGGAGGGCCATGGATGAGCAGTTCTTC. This codes for CASSPPSGRAMDEQFF. The full variable domain, its missing parts supplied by reference TRBV7-9 and TRBJ2-1, is DTGVSQNPRHKITKRGQNVTFRCDPISEHNRLYWYRQTLGQGPEFLTYFQNEAQLEKSRLLSDRFSAERPKGSFSTLEIQRTEQGDSAMYLCASSPPSGRAMDEQFFGPGTRLTVL.

This rearrangement joins TRBV11-2 to TRBJ2-1; 8 positions match TRBD1. V was pared by 6 bases and J by 6 bases, with 13 bases of the junction left unmatched. This CDR3 comprises 16 residues. Germline V gene sequence: CDR1 SGHAT, CDR2 FQNNGV. The CDR3 DNA follows: TGTGCCAGCAGTCGCCATGCGACAGGGGTTGCCAATGAGCAGTTCTTC. Amino acids: CASSRHATGVANEQFF.

Only a few counts were recorded for this clone. The rearrangement joins TRBV29-1 to TRBJ2-3; D possibly corresponds to TRBD1 (6 bases). The germline V and J ends were trimmed by 8 bases and 3 bases, with 18 bases remaining between them. Germline values: CDR1 SQVTM, CDR2 ANQGSEA. The CDR3 is 14 residues long. This chain's CDR3 is CSWGHGLLTDTQYF. The CDR3 nucleotides are TGCAGCTGGGGGCACGGGTTATTAACAGATACGCAGTATTTT.

J is TRBJ2-1 and V is TRBV11-2; D gene ambiguous. CDR3 length: 15 amino acids. The germline V and J ends were trimmed by 5 bases and 0 bases, with 11 bases remaining between them. From germline, CDR1 is SGHAT and CDR2 FQNNGV. The CDR3 DNA sequence: TGTGCCAGCAGCCCGACTTTGAGCTCCTACAATGAGCAGTTCTTC. This encodes CASSPTLSSYNEQFF.

The CDR3, as DNA: TGTGCCAGCAGTTACCTCACAGGAGCCTACGAGCAGTACTTC. This codes for CASSYLTGAYEQYF. The chain is built from TRBV6-6 and TRBJ2-7; TRBD1 is a possible D gene (5 bases). Germline V CDR1 and CDR2: MNHNY, SVGAGI (reference sequence). Trimming took 2 bases from V and 2 from J, leaving 10 bases between them. The CDR3 is 14 residues long.

The chain recombines TRBV7-3 with TRBJ1-1, with D possibly TRBD1 on 5 matching bases. V lost 5 bases, J lost 1 base, and 14 bases lay in between. This CDR3 is 15 amino acids long. Germline V CDR1 and CDR2: SGHTA, FQGTGA. The CDR3 nucleotides are TGTGCCAGCAGCCCCTGGGACGGGCGGAACACTGAAGCTTTCTTT. Translation: CASSPWDGRNTEAFF.

J is TRBJ1-5 and V is TRBV28; no firm D call. Trimming left V 3 bases short and J 1 base short, with 10 bases between. Germline V CDR1 and CDR2: MDHEN, SYDVKM. CDR3 length equals 15 residues. This CDR3 reads CASSLTRPSNQPQHF. In nucleotides, the CDR3 is TGTGCCAGCAGTTTGACAAGGCCAAGCAATCAGCCCCAGCATTTT.

This clone was detected a few times. The J gene is TRBJ2-7, the V gene TRBV7-9, with 8 bases identical to TRBD1. J lost 3 bases, V lost 3 bases, and 4 bases had no gene match. Germline V gene data show CDR1 as SEHNR and CDR2 as FQNEAQ (reference sequence). CDR3 size: 14 residues. The CDR3 region is CASSLRQGSYEQYF. The CDR3 DNA reads TGTGCCAGCAGCTTGAGACAGGGGAGCTACGAGCAGTACTTC.

The J gene is TRBJ2-7, the V gene TRBV14; the D call may be TRBD1 or TRBD2 (5 bases each). There are 13 residues in the CDR3. The V end was cut by 1 base, the J end by 6 bases, with 10 bases between. CDR1 and CDR2 (germline): SGHDN, FVKESK. The CDR3 DNA follows: TGTGCCAGCAGCCAAGTCAGAGGGGTCGAGCAGTACTTC. Its protein product is CASSQVRGVEQYF.

The V gene is TRBV2, the J gene TRBJ2-5; TRBD1 matches at 8 bases. The germline V gene encodes CDR1 SNHLY and CDR2 FYNNEI. The CDR3 loop spans 16 amino acids. Trimming took 5 bases from V and 0 from J; bases not matched to a gene: 8. CDR3 amino acids: CASSSGQGFYQETQYF. CDR3 nucleotide sequence: TGTGCCAGCAGTAGTGGACAGGGTTTTTACCAAGAGACCCAGTACTTC.

The CDR3 sequence: CASSLGTSGRDHEQFF. Here the CDR3 DNA reads TGTGCCAGCAGCCTAGGGACTAGCGGGAGGGACCATGAGCAGTTCTTC. The chain recombines TRBV9 with TRBJ2-1; 16 nucleotides line up with TRBD2. The CDR3 length is 16 residues. V dropped 4 bases and J dropped 8; count of bases not matched to a gene: 6. CDR1 and CDR2 from the germline V gene are SGDLS and YYNGEE.

The genes are TRBV18 and TRBJ1-2; D is unresolved. From germline, CDR1 is KGHSH and CDR2 LQKENI. The CDR3 runs 12 residues. Trimming pared 8 bases from V and 7 bases from J, leaving 14 bases between. This CDR3 reads CASKIRSAGYTF. In DNA form, the CDR3 reads TGTGCCAGCAAGATCCGGTCCGCTGGCTACACCTTC.

V usage is TRBV15 and J usage is TRBJ2-1, with TRBD1 matching over 12 bases. Germline lookup yields CDR1 LNHNV and CDR2 YYDKDF (reference sequence). V was clipped by 5 bases and J by 7 bases; unmatched bases: 6. There are 15 residues in the CDR3. This CDR3 is CATSYRDRGLNEQFF. In DNA, the CDR3 is TGTGCCACCAGCTATCGGGACAGGGGGCTGAATGAGCAGTTCTTC.

The V and J genes are TRBV27 and TRBJ2-5, with TRBD1 identical over 10 bases. The CDR3 loop spans 16 amino acids. The V gene's germline CDR1 is MNHEY and CDR2 SMNVEV (reference sequence). Trimming removed 0 bases from V and 5 bases from J; junction bases left unmatched: 6. This CDR3 is CASSLSPTGGWETQYF. CDR3 nucleotides: TGTGCCAGCAGTTTATCACCGACAGGGGGCTGGGAGACCCAGTACTTC.

The genes are TRBV4-1 and TRBJ1-2; D is ambiguous. V was shortened by 1 base and J by 5 bases, with 14 bases between the two germline ends. From germline, CDR1 is MGHRA and CDR2 YSYEKL. This CDR3 is built from 15 residues. The CDR3 DNA follows: TGCGCCAGCAGCCAAGGGATATCAGGCGGTTATGGCTACACCTTC. Translating it yields CASSQGISGGYGYTF.

The chain carries TRBV5-6 and TRBJ2-1, with D possibly being TRBD2 (6 bases). This CDR3 has 14 amino acids. Germline CDR1 SGHDT, CDR2 YYEEEE. V lost 4 bases and J lost 6, with 14 bases in between. This CDR3 is CASSGGIGFNEQFF. The DNA for the CDR3 is TGTGCCAGCAGCGGGGGGATTGGGTTCAATGAGCAGTTCTTC. The whole variable domain, filled in from reference TRBV5-6 and TRBJ2-1, reads DAGVTQSPTHLIKTRGQQVTLRCSPKSGHDTVSWYQQALGQGPQFIFQYYEEEERQRGNFPDRFSGHQFPNYSSELNVNALLLGDSALYLCASSGGIGFNEQFFGPGTRLTVL.

The chain combines TRBV25-1 with TRBJ1-2, with D perhaps TRBD1 (5 bases). The CDR3 spans 14 residues. Trimming took 3 bases from V and 3 from J, leaving 11 bases between them. The germline V gene encodes CDR1 MGHDK and CDR2 SYGVNS. In nucleotides, the CDR3 is TGTGCCAGCAGTGACCCGGGGACCCACTATGGCTACACCTTC. It encodes CASSDPGTHYGYTF.

The sample holds a few counts of this clone. The gene calls are TRBV29-1 and TRBJ1-2; the D gene is possibly TRBD1 (6 bases). This CDR3 is 15 amino acids long. Per germline, CDR1 SQVTM and CDR2 ANQGSEA. Between the trimmed V and J ends, which lost 8 bases and 4 bases, there was a span of 23 bases. CDR3 amino acids: CSSWGPPARGYGYTF. The CDR3, as DNA: TGCAGCTCGTGGGGGCCCCCAGCGAGGGGCTATGGCTACACCTTC.

V usage is TRBV5-4 and J usage is TRBJ2-5; no reliable D call. Trimming pared 0 bases from V and 5 bases from J, leaving 14 bases between. Germline CDR1 SGHNT, CDR2 YYREEE (reference sequence). The CDR3 totals 15 residues. This CDR3 reads CASSLEATRLETQYF. The DNA of the CDR3 is TGTGCCAGCAGCTTGGAGGCGACGAGACTTGAGACCCAGTACTTC.